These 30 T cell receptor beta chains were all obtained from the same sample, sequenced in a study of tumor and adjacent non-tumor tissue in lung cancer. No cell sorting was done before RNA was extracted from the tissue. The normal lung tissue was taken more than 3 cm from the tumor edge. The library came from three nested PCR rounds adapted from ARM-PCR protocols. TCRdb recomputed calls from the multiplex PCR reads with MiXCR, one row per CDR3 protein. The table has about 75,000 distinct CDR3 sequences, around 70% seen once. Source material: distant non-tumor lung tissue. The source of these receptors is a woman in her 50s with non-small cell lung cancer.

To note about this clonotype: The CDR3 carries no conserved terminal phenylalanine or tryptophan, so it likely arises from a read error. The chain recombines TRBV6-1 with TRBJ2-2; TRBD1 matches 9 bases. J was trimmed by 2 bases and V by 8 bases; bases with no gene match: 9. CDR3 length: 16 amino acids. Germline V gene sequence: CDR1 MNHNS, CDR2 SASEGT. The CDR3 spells CASRYTGGDNTGELFS. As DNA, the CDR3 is TGTGCCAGCCGATATACAGGGGGCGATAACACCGGGGAGCTGTTTTCT.

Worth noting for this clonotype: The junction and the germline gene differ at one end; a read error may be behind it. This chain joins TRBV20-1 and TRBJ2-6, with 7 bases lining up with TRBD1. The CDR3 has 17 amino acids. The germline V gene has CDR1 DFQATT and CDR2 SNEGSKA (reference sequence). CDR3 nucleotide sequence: TGCAGTGTTAACGGACAGGACCCGATCTCTGAGGCCAACGTCCTGACTTTC. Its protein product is CSVNGQDPISEANVLTF.

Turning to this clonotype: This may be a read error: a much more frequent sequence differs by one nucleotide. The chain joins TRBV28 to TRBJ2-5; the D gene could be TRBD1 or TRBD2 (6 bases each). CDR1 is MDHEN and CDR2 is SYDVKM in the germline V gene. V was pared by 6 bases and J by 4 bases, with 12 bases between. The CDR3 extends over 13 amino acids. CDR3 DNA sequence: TGTGCCAGCAGACACGGGGGCCTAGAGACCCAGTACTTC. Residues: CASRHGGLETQYF.

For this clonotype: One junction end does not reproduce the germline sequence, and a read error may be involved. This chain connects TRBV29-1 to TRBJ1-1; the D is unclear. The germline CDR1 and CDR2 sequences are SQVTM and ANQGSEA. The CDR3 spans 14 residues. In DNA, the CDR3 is TGCAGCGTTGAATCGGCGCGGAAGAACACCGAAGCTTTCTTT. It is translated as CSVESARKNTEAFF.

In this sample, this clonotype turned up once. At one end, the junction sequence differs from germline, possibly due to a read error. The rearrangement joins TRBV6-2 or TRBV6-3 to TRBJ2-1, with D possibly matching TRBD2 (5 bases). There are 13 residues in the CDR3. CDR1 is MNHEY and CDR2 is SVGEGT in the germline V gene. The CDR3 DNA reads TGTGCCAGCAGTTATTCGGGATACAATGAGCTGTTCTTC. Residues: CASSYSGYNELFF.

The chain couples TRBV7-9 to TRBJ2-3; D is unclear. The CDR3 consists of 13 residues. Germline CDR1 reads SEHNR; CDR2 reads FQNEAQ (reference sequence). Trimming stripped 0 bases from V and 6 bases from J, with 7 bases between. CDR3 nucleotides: TGTGCCAGCAGCTTAGCGCTGGGGGATACGCAGTATTTT. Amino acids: CASSLALGDTQYF.

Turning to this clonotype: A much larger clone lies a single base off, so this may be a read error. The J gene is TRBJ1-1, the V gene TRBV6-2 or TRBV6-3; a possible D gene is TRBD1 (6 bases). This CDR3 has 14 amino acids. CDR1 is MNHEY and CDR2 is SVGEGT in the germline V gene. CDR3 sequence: CTSSDGQLNTEAFF. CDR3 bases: TGTACCAGCAGCGATGGACAGCTGAACACTGAAGCTTTCTTT.

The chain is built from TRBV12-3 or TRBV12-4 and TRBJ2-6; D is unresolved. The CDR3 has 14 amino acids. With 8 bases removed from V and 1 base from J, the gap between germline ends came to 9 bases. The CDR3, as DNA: TGTGCCAGCTCCTGCAGTTCTGGGGCCAACGTCCTGACTTTC. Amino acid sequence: CASSCSSGANVLTF.

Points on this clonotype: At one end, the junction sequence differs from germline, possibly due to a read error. The DNA for the CDR3 is TGTGCCAGCAGCTTAGTGTCCGCAATCCAAAAGACCCAGTACTTC. It codes for CASSLVSAIQKTQYF. The V and J genes are TRBV7-9 and TRBJ2-5, with D uncertain. The germline V gene encodes CDR1 SEHNR and CDR2 FQNEAQ (reference sequence). The CDR3 length is 15 residues.

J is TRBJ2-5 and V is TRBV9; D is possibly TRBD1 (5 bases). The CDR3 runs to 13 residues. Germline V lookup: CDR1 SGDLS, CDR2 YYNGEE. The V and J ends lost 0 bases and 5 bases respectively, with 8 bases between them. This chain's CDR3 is CASSVEGRETQYF. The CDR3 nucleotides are TGTGCCAGCAGCGTAGAGGGGCGGGAGACCCAGTACTTC.

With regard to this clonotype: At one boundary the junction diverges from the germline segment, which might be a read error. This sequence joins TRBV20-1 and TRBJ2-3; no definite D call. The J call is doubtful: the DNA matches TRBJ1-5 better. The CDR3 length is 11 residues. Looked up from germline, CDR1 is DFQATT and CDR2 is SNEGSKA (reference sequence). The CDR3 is CGATETDTQHF. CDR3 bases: TGCGGTGCCACGGAAACAGATACGCAGCATTTT.

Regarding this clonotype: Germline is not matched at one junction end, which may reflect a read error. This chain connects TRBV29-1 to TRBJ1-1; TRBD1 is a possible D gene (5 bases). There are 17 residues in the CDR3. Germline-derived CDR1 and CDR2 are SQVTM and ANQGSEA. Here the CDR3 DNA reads TGCAGCGTAGAAGATAGGGTGGGACGTAAGATGAACACTGAAACTTTCTTT. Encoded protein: CSVEDRVGRKMNTETFF.

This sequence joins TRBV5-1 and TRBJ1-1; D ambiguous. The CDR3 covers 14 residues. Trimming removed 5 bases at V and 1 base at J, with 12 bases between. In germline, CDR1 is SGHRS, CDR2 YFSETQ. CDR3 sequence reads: CASRIGSGNTEAFF. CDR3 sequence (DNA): TGCGCCAGCAGAATTGGCTCGGGGAACACTGAAGCTTTCTTT.

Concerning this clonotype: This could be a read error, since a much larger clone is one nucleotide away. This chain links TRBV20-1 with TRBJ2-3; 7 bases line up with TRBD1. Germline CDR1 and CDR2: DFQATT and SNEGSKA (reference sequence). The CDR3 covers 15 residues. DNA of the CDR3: TGCAGTGCTAGAGATCGGACAGGTACCACAGATATGCAGTATTTT. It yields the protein CSARDRTGTTDMQYF.

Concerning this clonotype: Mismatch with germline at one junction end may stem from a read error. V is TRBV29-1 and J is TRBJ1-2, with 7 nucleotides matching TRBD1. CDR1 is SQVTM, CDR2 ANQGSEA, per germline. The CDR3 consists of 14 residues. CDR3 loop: CRVGRQGGVGGYTF. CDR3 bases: TGCAGGGTTGGAAGGCAGGGGGGGGTGGGTGGCTACACCTTC. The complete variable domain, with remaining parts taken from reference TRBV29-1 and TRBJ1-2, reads SAVISQKPSRDICQRGTSLTIQCQVDSQVTMMFWYRQQPGQSLTLIATANQGSEATYESGFVIDKFPISRPNLTFSTLTVSNMSPEDSSIYLCRVGRQGGVGGYTFGSGTRLTVV.

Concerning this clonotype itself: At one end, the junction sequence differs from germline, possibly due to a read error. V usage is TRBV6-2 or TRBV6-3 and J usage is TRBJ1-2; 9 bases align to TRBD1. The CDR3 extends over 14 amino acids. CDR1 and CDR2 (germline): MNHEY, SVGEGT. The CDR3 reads CADSRGQGQDGYTF. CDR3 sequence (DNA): TGTGCCGACAGCCGCGGACAGGGGCAGGATGGCTACACATTC.

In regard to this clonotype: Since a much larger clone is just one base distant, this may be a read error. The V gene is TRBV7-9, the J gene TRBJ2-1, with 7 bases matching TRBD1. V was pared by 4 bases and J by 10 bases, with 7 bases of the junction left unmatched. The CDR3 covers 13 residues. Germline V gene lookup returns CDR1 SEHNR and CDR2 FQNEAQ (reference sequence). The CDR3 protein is CASSCTGVQEQFF. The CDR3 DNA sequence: TGTGCCAGCAGCTGCACAGGGGTTCAGGAGCAGTTCTTC. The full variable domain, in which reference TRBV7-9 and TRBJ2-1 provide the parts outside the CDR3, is DTGVSQNPRHKITKRGQNVTFRCDPISEHNRLYWYRQTLGQGPEFLTYFQNEAQLEKSRLLSDRFSAERPKGSFSTLEIQRTEQGDSAMYLCASSCTGVQEQFFGPGTRLTVL.

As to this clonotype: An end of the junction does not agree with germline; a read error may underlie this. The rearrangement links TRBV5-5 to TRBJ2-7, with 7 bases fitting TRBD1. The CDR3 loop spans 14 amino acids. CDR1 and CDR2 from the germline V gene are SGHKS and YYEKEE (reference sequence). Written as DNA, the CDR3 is TGTGTCAGCAGCCTTTCGGGACAGAACTACGAGCAGTACTTC. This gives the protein CVSSLSGQNYEQYF.

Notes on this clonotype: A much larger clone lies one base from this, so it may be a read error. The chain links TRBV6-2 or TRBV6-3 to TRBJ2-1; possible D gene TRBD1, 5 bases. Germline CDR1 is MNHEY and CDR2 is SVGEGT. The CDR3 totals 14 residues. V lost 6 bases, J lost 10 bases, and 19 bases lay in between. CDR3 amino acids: CASSTSWRSGEQFF. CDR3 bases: TGTGCCAGCAGCACATCTTGGCGGTCAGGGGAGCAGTTCTTC.

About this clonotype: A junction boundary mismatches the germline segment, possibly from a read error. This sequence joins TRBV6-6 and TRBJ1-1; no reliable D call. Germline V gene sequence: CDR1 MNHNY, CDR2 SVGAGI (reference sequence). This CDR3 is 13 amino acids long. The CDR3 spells CASRKGMNIEAFF. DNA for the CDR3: TGTGCCAGCAGGAAGGGAATGAACATTGAAGCTTTCTTT.

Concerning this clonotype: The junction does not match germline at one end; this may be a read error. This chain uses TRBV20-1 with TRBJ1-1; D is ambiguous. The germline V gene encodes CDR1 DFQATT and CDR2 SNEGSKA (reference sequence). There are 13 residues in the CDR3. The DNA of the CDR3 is TGCATTGCCCTAGGAACTTTTAAACCTGAAACTTTCTTT. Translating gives CIALGTFKPETFF.

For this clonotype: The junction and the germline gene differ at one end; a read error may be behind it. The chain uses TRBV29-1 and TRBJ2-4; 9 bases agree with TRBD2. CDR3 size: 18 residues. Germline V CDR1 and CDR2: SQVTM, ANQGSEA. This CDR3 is CSVEGGLARESSGNTQYF. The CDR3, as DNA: TGCAGCGTAGAAGGGGGACTAGCCAGAGAATCCTCGGGAAACACTCAGTACTTC.

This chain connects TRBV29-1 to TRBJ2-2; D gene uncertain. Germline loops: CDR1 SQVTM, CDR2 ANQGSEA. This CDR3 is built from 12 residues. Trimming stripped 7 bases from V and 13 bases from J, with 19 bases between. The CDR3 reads CSALSGRGTLFF. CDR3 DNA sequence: TGCAGCGCATTATCGGGCCGTGGCACGCTGTTTTTT.

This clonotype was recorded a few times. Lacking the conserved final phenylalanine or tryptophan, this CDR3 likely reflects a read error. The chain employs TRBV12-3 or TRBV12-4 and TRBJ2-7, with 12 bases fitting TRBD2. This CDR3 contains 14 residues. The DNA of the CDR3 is TGTGTCAGCACCTCGACTAGCGGGAGTTATGAGCAGTACTTA. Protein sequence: CVSTSTSGSYEQYL.

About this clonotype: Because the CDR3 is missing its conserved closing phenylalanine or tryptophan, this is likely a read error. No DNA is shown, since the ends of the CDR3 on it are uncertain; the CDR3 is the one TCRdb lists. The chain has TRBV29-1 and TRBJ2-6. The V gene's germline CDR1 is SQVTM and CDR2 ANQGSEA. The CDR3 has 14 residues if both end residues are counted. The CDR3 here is CSVETAVGANVQTI.

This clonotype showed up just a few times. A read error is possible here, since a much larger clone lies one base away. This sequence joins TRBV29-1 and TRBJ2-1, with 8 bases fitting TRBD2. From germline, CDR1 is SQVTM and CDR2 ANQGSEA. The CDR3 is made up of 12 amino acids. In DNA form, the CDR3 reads TGCAGAGTTGGGGTGAGCGGGAGTACCGAGTTCTTC. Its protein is CRVGVSGSTEFF.

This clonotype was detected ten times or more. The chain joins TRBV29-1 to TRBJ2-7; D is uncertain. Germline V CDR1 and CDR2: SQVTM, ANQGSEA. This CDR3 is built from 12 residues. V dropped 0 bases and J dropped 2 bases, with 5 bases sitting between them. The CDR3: CSVEDPAYEQYF. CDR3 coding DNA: TGCAGCGTTGAAGATCCAGCCTACGAGCAGTACTTC.

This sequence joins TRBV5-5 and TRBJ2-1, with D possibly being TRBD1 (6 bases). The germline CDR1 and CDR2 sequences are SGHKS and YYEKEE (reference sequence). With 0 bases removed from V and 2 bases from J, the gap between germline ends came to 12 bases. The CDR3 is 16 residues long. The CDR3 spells CASSLVGRGAYNEQFF. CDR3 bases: TGTGCCAGCAGCTTGGTGGGCAGGGGCGCCTACAATGAGCAGTTCTTC.

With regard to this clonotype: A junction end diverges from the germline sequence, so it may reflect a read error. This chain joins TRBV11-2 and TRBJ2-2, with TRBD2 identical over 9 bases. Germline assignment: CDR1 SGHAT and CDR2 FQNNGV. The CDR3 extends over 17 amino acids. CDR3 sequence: CASSLPAGGGWTGGLFF. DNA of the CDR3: TGTGCCAGCAGCCTGCCAGCGGGAGGAGGATGGACCGGGGGGCTGTTTTTT. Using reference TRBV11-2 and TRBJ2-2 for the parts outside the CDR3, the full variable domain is EAGVAQSPRYKIIEKRQSVAFWCNPISGHATLYWYQQILGQGPKLLIQFQNNGVVDDSQLPKDRFSAERLKGVDSTLKIQPAKLEDSAVYLCASSLPAGGGWTGGLFFGEGSRLTVL.

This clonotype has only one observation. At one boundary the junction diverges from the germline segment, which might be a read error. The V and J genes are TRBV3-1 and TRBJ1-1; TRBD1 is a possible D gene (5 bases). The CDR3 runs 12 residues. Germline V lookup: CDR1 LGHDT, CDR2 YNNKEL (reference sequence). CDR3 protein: CANSRQNAEAFF. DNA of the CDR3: TGTGCCAACAGCCGACAGAACGCTGAAGCTTTCTTT.